Below are 14 T cell receptor beta chains sequenced from a single sample in a study of CD8 T cells in ankylosing spondylitis. A single record per CDR3 protein comes from TCRdb applying MiXCR to the 5' RACE reads. This table holds some 300,000 distinct CDR3 sequences, around 21% found once. The sample was blood, either unsorted or a sorted T cell fraction (not recorded which). These receptors were taken from a female donor with ankylosing spondylitis or in good health (not recorded which).

A few counts support this clonotype. V and J are TRBV28 and TRBJ1-5, with D possibly matching TRBD1 (5 bases). V was clipped by 6 bases and J by 7 bases, with 13 bases between them. CDR3 length: 13 amino acids. From germline, CDR1 is MDHEN and CDR2 SYDVKM. CDR3 loop: CASRDPRGQPQHF. In DNA, the CDR3 is TGTGCCAGCAGAGACCCGAGGGGCCAGCCCCAGCATTTT.

The gene calls are TRBV7-3 and TRBJ2-1; 11 bases fit TRBD2. Germline V gene data show CDR1 as SGHTA and CDR2 as FQGTGA. The J segment lost 6 bases and the V segment lost 1 base, leaving 14 bases of the junction unmatched. The CDR3 runs 19 residues. The CDR3 DNA follows: TGTGCCAGCAGCTTAATGGGGGGGGCTAGCGGGAGGACCGGCAATGAGCAGTTCTTC. Translating gives CASSLMGGASGRTGNEQFF. The full variable domain, its missing parts supplied by reference TRBV7-3 and TRBJ2-1, is GAGVSQTPSNKVTEKGKYVELRCDPISGHTALYWYRQSLGQGPEFLIYFQGTGAADDSGLPNDRFFAVRPEGSVSTLKIQRTERGDSAVYLCASSLMGGASGRTGNEQFFGPGTRLTVL.

This clonotype showed up just a few times. The V and J genes are TRBV20-1 and TRBJ2-5, with D tentatively TRBD1 or TRBD2 (5 bases each). Looked up from germline, CDR1 is DFQATT and CDR2 is SNEGSKA (reference sequence). V dropped 0 bases and J dropped 3 bases, with 11 bases sitting between them. The CDR3 has 14 amino acids. This CDR3 is CSARDRGWKETQYF. DNA of the CDR3: TGCAGTGCTAGAGATCGGGGCTGGAAAGAGACCCAGTACTTC.

This clonotype was observed a few times. The chain couples TRBV5-1 to TRBJ2-3; 12 nucleotides agree with TRBD2. Trimming cost V 4 bases and J 4 bases; bases outside gene matches: 7. The CDR3 sequence is 16 residues long. The germline gives CDR1 SGHRS, CDR2 YFSETQ. CDR3 region: CASSRVTSGSADTQYF. The CDR3 nucleotides read TGCGCCAGCAGCCGGGTGACTAGCGGGAGCGCAGATACGCAGTATTTT.

The chain employs TRBV12-3 or TRBV12-4 and TRBJ1-1; possibly TRBD1 for D (6 bases). The CDR3 is 14 residues long. Trimming pared 8 bases from V and 6 bases from J, leaving 19 bases between. The CDR3 DNA follows: TGTGCCAGCTCCACAGGGTTAAAGATTGCTGAAGCTTTCTTT. Protein product: CASSTGLKIAEAFF.

This clonotype was observed many times. This chain joins TRBV29-1 and TRBJ2-7; D not resolved. Trimming took off 0 bases at V and 5 bases at J, with 8 bases between the two ends. CDR3 size: 12 residues. Germline CDR1 is SQVTM and CDR2 is ANQGSEA. The CDR3 nucleotides are TGCAGCGTTGAAGATAGTACCGACGAGCAGTACTTC. As protein: CSVEDSTDEQYF.

V usage is TRBV28 and J usage is TRBJ2-1; the D is unclear. The CDR3 extends over 12 amino acids. The germline gives CDR1 MDHEN, CDR2 SYDVKM. The V end was cut by 2 bases, the J end by 2 bases, with 1 base between. CDR3 residues: CASSLTYNEQFF. Here the CDR3 DNA reads TGTGCCAGCAGTTTAACCTACAATGAGCAGTTCTTC.

The CDR3 coding sequence is TGCAGTGCTACCACGACCCTAGTTAATATAGGGAATGAGCAGTTCTTC. Its translation is CSATTTLVNIGNEQFF. This chain links TRBV20-1 with TRBJ2-1; D uncertain. CDR3 size: 16 residues. V gave up 4 bases and J gave up 7 bases, with 23 bases separating them. The germline V gene has CDR1 DFQATT and CDR2 SNEGSKA (reference sequence).

This clonotype showed up just a few times. The V and J genes are TRBV10-2 and TRBJ2-2, with D possibly TRBD1 on 6 matching bases. The CDR3 runs to 14 residues. Trimming removed 6 bases from V and 4 bases from J, with 12 bases in between. CDR1 and CDR2 from the germline V gene are WSHSY and SAAADI. This CDR3 is CASSGTSPTGELFF. CDR3 DNA: TGCGCCAGCAGCGGGACATCACCCACCGGGGAGCTGTTTTTT.

The chain joins TRBV7-2 to TRBJ2-5; D is ambiguous. In germline, CDR1 is SGHTA, CDR2 FQGNSA. V was pared by 3 bases and J by 6 bases, with 8 bases between. This CDR3 is built from 12 residues. The CDR3 reads CASSFLGKTQYF. The CDR3 region has the DNA TGTGCCAGCAGCTTTCTTGGCAAGACCCAGTACTTC.

The CDR3 region has the DNA TGTGCCACCAGCAGAGATGACCCCCCTCAGGCGGGGGCCGGGAAGTACTTC. Its translation is CATSRDDPPQAGAGKYF. The chain is built from TRBV15 and TRBJ2-7; possibly TRBD2 for D (7 bases). V was trimmed by 0 bases and J by 11 bases, leaving 26 bases between them. Looked up from germline, CDR1 is LNHNV and CDR2 is YYDKDF (reference sequence). The CDR3 loop spans 17 amino acids.

The rearrangement joins TRBV10-3 to TRBJ2-7, with D unclear. Germline lookup yields CDR1 ENHRY and CDR2 SYGVKD. This CDR3 is 11 amino acids long. V lost 0 bases to trimming and J lost 7 bases, with 4 bases between them. The CDR3 loop is CAISESREQYF. The CDR3 bases are TGTGCCATCAGTGAGTCCCGGGAGCAGTACTTC.

This clonotype turned up a few times. The chain links TRBV10-3 to TRBJ2-7; the match to TRBD1 covers 7 bases. Trimming removed 10 bases from V and 2 bases from J; junction bases left unmatched: 8. Germline V gives CDR1 ENHRY, CDR2 SYGVKD. The CDR3 spans 13 residues. CDR3 amino acids: CATNPDRPYEQYF. CDR3 nucleotide sequence: TGTGCCACAAACCCGGACAGGCCCTACGAGCAGTACTTC.

This CDR3 reads CASSFVRQNEQFF. CDR3 coding DNA: TGTGCCAGCAGCTTCGTCCGCCAGAATGAGCAGTTCTTC. The chain recombines TRBV7-2 with TRBJ2-1; D ambiguous. V was shortened by 3 bases and J by 7 bases, with 10 bases between the two germline ends. The CDR3 extends over 13 amino acids. Germline lookup yields CDR1 SGHTA and CDR2 FQGNSA. Looking up the rest from reference TRBV7-2 and TRBJ2-1 gives the full variable domain: GAGVSQSPSNKVTEKGKDVELRCDPISGHTALYWYRQSLGQGLEFLIYFQGNSAPDKSGLPSDRFSAERTGGSVSTLTIQRTQQEDSAVYLCASSFVRQNEQFFGPGTRLTVL.